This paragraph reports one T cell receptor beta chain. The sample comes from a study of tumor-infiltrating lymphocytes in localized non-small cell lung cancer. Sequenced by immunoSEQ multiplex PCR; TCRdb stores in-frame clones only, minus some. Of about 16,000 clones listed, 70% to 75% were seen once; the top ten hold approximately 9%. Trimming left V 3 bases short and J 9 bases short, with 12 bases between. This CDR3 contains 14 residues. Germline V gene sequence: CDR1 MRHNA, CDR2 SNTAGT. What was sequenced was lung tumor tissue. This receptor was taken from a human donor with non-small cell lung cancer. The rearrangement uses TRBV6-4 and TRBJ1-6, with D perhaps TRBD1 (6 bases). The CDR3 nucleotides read TGTGCCAGCAGTGAGGTGACAGGAGGTTCACCCCTCCACTTT. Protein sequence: CASSEVTGGSPLHF.